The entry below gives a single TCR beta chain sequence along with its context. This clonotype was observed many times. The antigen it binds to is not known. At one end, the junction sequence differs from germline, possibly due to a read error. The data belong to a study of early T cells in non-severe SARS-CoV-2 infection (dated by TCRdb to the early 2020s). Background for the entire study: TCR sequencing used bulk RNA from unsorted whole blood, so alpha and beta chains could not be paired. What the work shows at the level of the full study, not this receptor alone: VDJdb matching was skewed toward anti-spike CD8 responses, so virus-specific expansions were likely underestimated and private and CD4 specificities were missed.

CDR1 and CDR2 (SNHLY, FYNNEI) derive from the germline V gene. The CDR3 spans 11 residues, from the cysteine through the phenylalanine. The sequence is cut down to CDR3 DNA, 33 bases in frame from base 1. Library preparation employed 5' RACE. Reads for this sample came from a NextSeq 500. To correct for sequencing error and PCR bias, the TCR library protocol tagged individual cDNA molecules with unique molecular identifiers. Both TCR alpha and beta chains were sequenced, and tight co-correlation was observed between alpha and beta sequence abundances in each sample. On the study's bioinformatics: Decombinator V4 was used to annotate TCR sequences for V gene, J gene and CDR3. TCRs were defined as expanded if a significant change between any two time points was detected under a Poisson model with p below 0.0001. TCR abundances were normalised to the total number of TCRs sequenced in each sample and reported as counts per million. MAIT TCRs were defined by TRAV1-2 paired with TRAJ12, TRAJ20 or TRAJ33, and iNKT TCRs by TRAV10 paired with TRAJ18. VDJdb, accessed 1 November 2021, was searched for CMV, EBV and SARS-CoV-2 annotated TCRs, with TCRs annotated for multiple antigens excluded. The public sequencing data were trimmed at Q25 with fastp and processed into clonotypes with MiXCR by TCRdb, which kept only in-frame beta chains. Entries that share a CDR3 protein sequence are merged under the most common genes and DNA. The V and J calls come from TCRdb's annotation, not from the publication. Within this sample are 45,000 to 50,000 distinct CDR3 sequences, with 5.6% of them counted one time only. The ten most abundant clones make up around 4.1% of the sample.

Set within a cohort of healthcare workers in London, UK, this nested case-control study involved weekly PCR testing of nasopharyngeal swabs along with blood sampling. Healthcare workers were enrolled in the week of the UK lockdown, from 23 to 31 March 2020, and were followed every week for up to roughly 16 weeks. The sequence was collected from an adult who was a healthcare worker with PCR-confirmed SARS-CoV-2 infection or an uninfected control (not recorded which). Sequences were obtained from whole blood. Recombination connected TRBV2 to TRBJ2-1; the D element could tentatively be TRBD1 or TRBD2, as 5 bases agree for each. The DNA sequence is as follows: TGTGCCAGCAGTGAAATCCTGGGACCGATCTTC. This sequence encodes CASSEILGPIF.